Below are 31 T cell receptor beta chains sequenced from a single sample in a study of long-term antiretroviral therapy in people with HIV. The immunoSEQ assay was v3.0, run at survey level. The method was immunoSEQ multiplex PCR; TCRdb's version includes in-frame clones alone and lacks a portion of them. The table lists tens of thousands of clones, 70% to 85% of them singletons. Sample: unsorted PBMCs, taken 0.1 years before starting antiretroviral therapy. The receptors originated from a man between 18 and 29 years old with HIV.

This chain joins TRBV30 and TRBJ2-7, with D possibly TRBD1 on 6 matching bases. In germline, CDR1 is GTSNPN, CDR2 SVGIG (reference sequence). The CDR3 totals 16 residues. V was trimmed by 0 bases and J by 2 bases, leaving 17 bases between them. CDR3 residues: CAWSVFAHRATYEQYF. The CDR3 DNA reads TGTGCCTGGAGTGTATTCGCGCACAGGGCTACCTACGAGCAGTACTTC.

The rearrangement links TRBV7-9 to TRBJ2-2, with 10 positions matching TRBD2. The V gene end was trimmed by 2 bases and the J gene end by 6 bases; junction bases not matched to a gene: 6. Looked up from germline, CDR1 is SEHNR and CDR2 is FQNEAQ (reference sequence). This CDR3 is built from 16 residues. CDR3 sequence (DNA): TGTGCCAGCAGCTTATACGGGACTAGCGCCCCCGGGGAGCTGTTTTTT. As protein: CASSLYGTSAPGELFF.

J is TRBJ2-3 and V is TRBV30; a possible D gene is TRBD2 (5 bases). Germline CDR1 is GTSNPN and CDR2 is SVGIG (reference sequence). Trimming cost V 0 bases and J 4 bases, with 14 bases left between them. The length of the CDR3 is 15 residues. In nucleotides, the CDR3 is TGTGCCTGGAGTGTACTGGGCAAGGGAGCAGATACGCAGTATTTT. This translates into CAWSVLGKGADTQYF.

CDR3 region: CSVQGVGTGALRDGYTF. The CDR3 region has the DNA TGCAGCGTTCAAGGGGTCGGGACAGGGGCCCTCCGGGACGGCTACACCTTC. The chain carries TRBV29-1 and TRBJ1-2; 10 nucleotides match TRBD1. CDR3 length: 17 residues. From germline, CDR1 is SQVTM and CDR2 ANQGSEA. With 5 bases clipped from V and 8 bases from J, the junction kept 20 bases outside the gene matches.

This rearrangement joins TRBV30 to TRBJ1-5; the D gene is possibly TRBD1 (5 bases). Trimming removed 1 base at V and 4 bases at J, with 11 bases between. Germline values: CDR1 GTSNPN, CDR2 SVGIG (reference sequence). The CDR3 is 14 residues long. The CDR3, as DNA: TGTGCCTGGAGTGGCGGGGCCGGGAATCAGCCCCAGCATTTT. The encoded protein is CAWSGGAGNQPQHF. Full variable domain (outside the CDR3, taken from reference TRBV30 and TRBJ1-5): SQTIHQWPATLVQPVGSPLSLECTVEGTSNPNLYWYRQAAGRGLQLLFYSVGIGQISSEVPQNLSASRPQDRQFILSSKKLLLSDSGFYLCAWSGGAGNQPQHFGDGTRLSIL.

The genes are TRBV5-4 and TRBJ2-1; 8 bases agree with TRBD1. This CDR3 is 15 amino acids long. From germline, CDR1 is SGHNT and CDR2 YYREEE (reference sequence). Unmatched junction bases numbered 9, after V lost 4 bases and J lost 6 bases. The CDR3 DNA follows: TGTGCCAGCAGCGGAAAGACAGGGGTTTTCAATGAGCAGTTCTTC. Protein product: CASSGKTGVFNEQFF.

The V and J genes are TRBV28 and TRBJ1-1, with a possible D match to TRBD1 (5 bases). The germline gives CDR1 MDHEN, CDR2 SYDVKM. The CDR3 extends over 15 amino acids. V lost 2 bases, J lost 5 bases, and 15 bases lay in between. CDR3 protein: CASSLPRSGGTEAFF. The CDR3 DNA follows: TGTGCCAGCAGTTTACCCAGGTCTGGGGGAACTGAAGCTTTCTTT.

This chain connects TRBV21-1 to TRBJ2-1. TRBV21-1 is a pseudogene segment. This CDR3 has 17 amino acids. CDR3 sequence (DNA): TGTGCCAGCAGCAACGGGATGGGCGGGACACAATACAATGAGCAGTTCTTC. Protein: CASSNGMGGTQYNEQFF.

J is TRBJ2-7 and V is TRBV6-5, with 7 bases lining up with TRBD2. The germline gives CDR1 MNHEY, CDR2 SVGAGI. V was pared by 0 bases and J by 6 bases, with 5 bases of the junction left unmatched. The CDR3 has 14 amino acids. CDR3 region: CASSYSRGVSEQYF. The DNA for the CDR3 is TGTGCCAGCAGTTACTCCCGGGGGGTATCCGAGCAGTACTTC.

The V and J genes are TRBV29-1 and TRBJ2-3; unclear D gene. Germline values: CDR1 SQVTM, CDR2 ANQGSEA. The CDR3 length is 12 residues. V lost 4 bases to trimming and J lost 8 bases, with 13 bases between them. In DNA form, the CDR3 reads TGCAGCGTTGGGGTTAGCACTCGTACGCAGTATTTT. This sequence encodes CSVGVSTRTQYF.

This chain connects TRBV9 to TRBJ1-2, with D possibly TRBD1 on 5 matching bases. Per the germline V gene, CDR1 is SGDLS and CDR2 is YYNGEE. The CDR3 runs 14 residues. With 5 bases removed from V and 2 bases from J, the gap between germline ends came to 13 bases. CDR3 region: CASRAPGPNYGYTF. In DNA, the CDR3 is TGTGCCAGCAGGGCACCGGGGCCAAACTATGGCTACACCTTC.

The V and J genes are TRBV6-1 and TRBJ2-7; TRBD1 aligns across 10 bases. Germline CDR1 MNHNS, CDR2 SASEGT. The CDR3 runs to 14 residues. V shed 1 base and J 3 bases; nucleotides not matched to a gene: 0. CDR3 bases: TGTGCCAGCAGTGAAGGGACAGGGGGCTACGAGCAGTACTTC. Amino acids: CASSEGTGGYEQYF.

The chain is built from TRBV4-2 and TRBJ2-7; 7 nucleotides match TRBD2. The V and J ends lost 4 bases and 6 bases, in that order; junction bases with no gene match: 6. CDR1 and CDR2 from the germline V gene are LGHNA and YNFKEQ. The CDR3 runs to 13 residues. Written as DNA, the CDR3 is TGTGCCAGCAGCCTTACTAGCGACGGCGAGCAGTACTTC. Translating it yields CASSLTSDGEQYF.

The chain employs TRBV27 and TRBJ2-3; the D gene is possibly TRBD1 (6 bases). Per the germline V gene, CDR1 is MNHEY and CDR2 is SMNVEV (reference sequence). The V and J ends lost 8 bases and 0 bases respectively, with 15 bases between them. This CDR3 has 15 residues. The CDR3 here is CASGLQGTSTDTQYF. Here the CDR3 DNA reads TGTGCCAGCGGGTTGCAGGGGACCAGCACAGATACGCAGTATTTT.

This clone was recorded only once. For the CDR3, the DNA is TGTGCCAGCAGCTTGTCCCTCCGGTTGGATGAGCAGTTCTTC. Its protein product is CASSLSLRLDEQFF. V is TRBV4-2 and J is TRBJ2-1; D is ambiguous. The CDR3 totals 14 residues. The germline CDR1 and CDR2 sequences are LGHNA and YNFKEQ. V was shortened by 5 bases and J by 8 bases, with 16 bases between the two germline ends.

The chain couples TRBV5-1 to TRBJ2-1; TRBD2 matches 8 bases. The CDR3 has 16 amino acids. Germline CDR1 is SGHRS and CDR2 is YFSETQ. V lost 1 base and J lost 0; bases outside the gene matches: 3. The CDR3 sequence: CASSLISGNSYNEQFF. CDR3 bases: TGCGCCAGCAGCTTGATTAGCGGGAACTCCTACAATGAGCAGTTCTTC.

This chain uses TRBV11-2 with TRBJ1-2; 8 positions match TRBD1. Germline lookup yields CDR1 SGHAT and CDR2 FQNNGV. CDR3 length: 13 amino acids. The ends lost 1 base at V and 8 bases at J; junction bases unmatched: 3. Here the CDR3 DNA reads TGTGCCAGCAGCTTAGTAGGGGACAGGGGCTACACCTTC. Translated, it gives CASSLVGDRGYTF.

The rearrangement links TRBV6-1 to TRBJ2-1; D ambiguous. The V gene lost 8 bases and the J gene lost 1 base, with 12 bases spanning the gap. The CDR3 totals 14 residues. CDR1 is MNHNS, CDR2 SASEGT, per germline. The CDR3 loop is CASDSGISYNEQFF. Here the CDR3 DNA reads TGTGCCAGCGATTCTGGTATTTCCTACAATGAGCAGTTCTTC.

The chain has TRBV5-5 and TRBJ2-7; tentatively, D is TRBD1 (6 bases). The CDR3 is 14 residues long. CDR1 is SGHKS, CDR2 YYEKEE, per germline (reference sequence). V was trimmed by 4 bases and J by 2 bases, leaving 13 bases between them. The CDR3 reads CASSSDRLTYEQYF. CDR3 DNA: TGTGCCAGCAGCAGCGACAGGCTGACCTACGAGCAGTACTTC.

This chain uses TRBV19 with TRBJ2-2; D not certain. Germline V lookup: CDR1 LNHDA, CDR2 SQIVND (reference sequence). The germline V and J ends were trimmed by 4 bases and 4 bases, with 4 bases remaining between them. This CDR3 comprises 12 residues. The CDR3 is CASSTLTGELFF. CDR3 coding DNA: TGTGCCAGTAGTACCCTCACCGGGGAGCTGTTTTTT.

The genes are TRBV28 and TRBJ2-1, with 7 positions matching TRBD2. The CDR3 is made up of 12 amino acids. Germline CDR1 is MDHEN and CDR2 is SYDVKM. Losses at the gene ends were 3 bases for V and 9 bases for J; bases not matched to a gene: 2. CDR3 sequence reads: CASSFGGSEQFF. CDR3 DNA: TGTGCCAGCAGTTTCGGCGGGAGTGAGCAGTTCTTC.

The chain is built from TRBV5-1 and TRBJ1-1; D may be TRBD1 (5 bases). Trimming stripped 0 bases from V and 0 bases from J, with 15 bases between. This CDR3 spans 17 amino acids. The germline V gene encodes CDR1 SGHRS and CDR2 YFSETQ. CDR3 bases: TGCGCCAGCAGCTTGGCGCCGGGGCGCAGTATGAACACTGAAGCTTTCTTT. Its translation is CASSLAPGRSMNTEAFF.

The chain carries TRBV6-5 and TRBJ2-7, with 9 nucleotides matching TRBD2. Trimming took 2 bases from V and 3 from J; bases not matched to a gene: 2. The CDR3 is 14 residues long. The germline gives CDR1 MNHEY, CDR2 SVGAGI. CDR3 DNA sequence: TGTGCCAGCAGTTACGGCGGGGGGGACTACGAGCAGTACTTC. Translated, it gives CASSYGGGDYEQYF.

The rearrangement joins TRBV19 to TRBJ2-7, with 11 bases fitting TRBD1. Germline trimming cut 5 bases from V and 3 bases from J; bases unmatched to any gene: 6. The CDR3 consists of 15 residues. Germline V gene sequence: CDR1 LNHDA, CDR2 SQIVND (reference sequence). CDR3 bases: TGTGCCAGTAGTGAGGGACAGGGGGTTGTCTACGAGCAGTACTTC. Its protein is CASSEGQGVVYEQYF. Using reference TRBV19 and TRBJ2-7 for the parts outside the CDR3, the full variable domain is DGGITQSPKYLFRKEGQNVTLSCEQNLNHDAMYWYRQDPGQGLRLIYYSQIVNDFQKGDIAEGYSVSREKKESFPLTVTSAQKNPTAFYLCASSEGQGVVYEQYFGPGTRLTVT.

The chain carries TRBV18 and TRBJ1-2; perhaps TRBD1 as D (6 bases). V shed 3 bases and J shed 2 bases, with 16 bases lying between them. Germline CDR1 and CDR2: KGHSH and LQKENI. This CDR3 spans 16 amino acids. CDR3 bases: TGTGCCAGCTCACCTTCGGTTACCGGACAGAACTATGGCTACACCTTC. This codes for CASSPSVTGQNYGYTF.

The V call is TRBV6-5, the J call TRBJ2-5; 8 bases agree with TRBD2. The CDR3 is 15 amino acids. Germline values: CDR1 MNHEY, CDR2 SVGAGI. J gave up 4 bases and V 7 bases, and 11 bases lay outside the gene matches. The CDR3 reads CASIPSGGGGETQYF. CDR3 sequence (DNA): TGTGCCAGCATTCCAAGCGGGGGAGGGGGAGAGACCCAGTACTTC.

The chain uses TRBV5-6 and TRBJ1-2; maybe TRBD1 (6 bases). The germline V gene has CDR1 SGHDT and CDR2 YYEEEE. The V gene lost 4 bases and the J gene lost 2 bases, with 9 bases spanning the gap. CDR3 length: 13 amino acids. CDR3 protein: CASSQTGNYGYTF. The CDR3 DNA sequence: TGTGCCAGCAGCCAGACAGGAAACTATGGCTACACCTTC.

This rearrangement joins TRBV5-1 to TRBJ2-7; TRBD1 matches at 8 bases. The CDR3 spans 13 residues. Trimming removed 4 bases from V and 5 bases from J; junction bases left unmatched: 5. From germline, CDR1 is SGHRS and CDR2 YFSETQ. The CDR3 DNA is TGCGCCAGCAGCACAGGGGGTTCCCACGAGCAGTACTTC. Translation gives CASSTGGSHEQYF.

The chain uses TRBV7-8 and TRBJ2-1; D is unresolved. V lost 5 bases, J lost 10 bases, and 9 bases lay in between. From germline, CDR1 is SGHVS and CDR2 FQNEAQ. The CDR3 is made up of 11 amino acids. This CDR3 is CASSQSPEQFF. The DNA of the CDR3 is TGTGCCAGCAGCCAATCCCCGGAGCAGTTCTTC. The complete variable domain, with remaining parts taken from reference TRBV7-8 and TRBJ2-1, reads GAGVSQSPRYKVAKRGQDVALRCDPISGHVSLFWYQQALGQGPEFLTYFQNEAQLDKSGLPSDRFFAERPEGSVSTLKIQRTQQEDSAVYLCASSQSPEQFFGPGTRLTVL.

The chain uses TRBV5-1 and TRBJ2-1; 10 positions match TRBD2. CDR1 and CDR2 (germline): SGHRS, YFSETQ. With 5 bases clipped from V and 7 bases from J, the junction kept 6 bases outside the gene matches. The CDR3 spans 14 residues. CDR3 nucleotides: TGCGCCAGCAGTCCTAGCGGGGGTTCAAATGAGCAGTTCTTC. This gives the protein CASSPSGGSNEQFF.

This clone was seen once. The V and J genes are TRBV4-1 and TRBJ2-7; 8 nucleotides agree with TRBD2. Trimming cost V 0 bases and J 5 bases; bases outside gene matches: 15. This CDR3 contains 18 residues. CDR1 is MGHRA, CDR2 YSYEKL, per germline. The DNA for the CDR3 is TGCGCCAGCAGCCAAGAAGGACGGGAGGGGTTACGTGGGGACGAGCAGTACTTC. Its protein product is CASSQEGREGLRGDEQYF.